These 31 T cell receptor beta chains originate from one sample sequenced in a study of Tregs in tolerant kidney transplant recipients. Sequencing used immunoSEQ multiplex PCR; TCRdb keeps in-frame clones, though not all of them. In total, the table holds around 32,000 clones. The nonmyeloablative bone marrow transplants came from related graft donors, with transient mixed chimerism. The starting material was CD4+ T cells from blood (PBMCs), obtained 24 months after the transplant. Receptor source: a human patient who received a combined kidney and bone marrow transplant. A subset of T cells may come from the graft donor.

About this clone: The CDR3 end falls 3 residues outside the read, so it is completed with the germline J gene. The chain is built from TRBV7-3 and TRBJ2-5; maybe TRBD2 (6 bases). Germline lookup yields CDR1 SGHTA and CDR2 FQGTGA. The CDR3 is 13 amino acids. V lost 4 bases and J lost 5, with 11 bases in between. The part of the CDR3 DNA that was read is TGTGCCAGCAGCTCTGCGGGAAGGGAGACC. This encodes CASSSAGRET. Given in full, the CDR3 is CASSSAGRETQYF.

Concerning this clone itself: The read is 3 residues too short to cover the CDR3 end, so that end is filled in from the germline J gene. The chain is built from TRBV20-1 and TRBJ2-2; D perhaps matches TRBD2 (5 bases). Looked up from germline, CDR1 is DFQATT and CDR2 is SNEGSKA (reference sequence). This CDR3 is 11 amino acids long. CDR3 residues: CSARGGPGLFF. Incomplete CDR3 DNA: TGCAGTGCTAGGGGCGGGCCGGGG.

Comment on this clone: Read sequence stops 3 residues before the CDR3 end, and the germline J gene provides the missing end. V is TRBV30 and J is TRBJ2-1; 8 bases agree with TRBD2. The CDR3 contains 15 residues. The V and J ends lost 0 bases and 4 bases, in that order; junction bases with no gene match: 5. CDR1 is GTSNPN and CDR2 is SVGIG in the germline V gene (reference sequence). The CDR3 sequence: CAWSVMVAGYNEQFF. CDR3 DNA, as far as it was read: TGTGCCTGGAGTGTAATGGTAGCGGGATACAATGAG.

A word on this clone: The read comes to an end 3 residues before the CDR3 does, leaving the germline J gene to fill in the end. The chain is built from TRBV2 and TRBJ1-5; TRBD1 agrees at 10 bases. Trimming removed 6 bases from V and 7 bases from J; junction bases left unmatched: 12. The CDR3 sequence is 16 residues long. Germline CDR1 reads SNHLY; CDR2 reads FYNNEI. The part of the CDR3 DNA that was read is TGTGCCAGCAGCCGACAGGGGGCGCGGAACGAACAGCCC. Amino acid sequence: CASSRQGARNEQP. The entire CDR3 is CASSRQGARNEQPQHF.

Details on this clone: The CDR3 extends 3 residues past the end of the read, so its final part is completed from the germline J gene. The genes are TRBV6-1 and TRBJ2-7, with 10 bases identical to TRBD2. The CDR3 runs to 16 residues. CDR1 is MNHNS and CDR2 is SASEGT in the germline V gene. The J segment lost 2 bases and the V segment lost 3 bases, leaving 7 bases of the junction unmatched. Here the CDR3 reads CASSDPGLANPYEQYF. The sequenced part of the CDR3 DNA is TGTGCCAGCAGTGATCCGGGACTAGCGAACCCCTACGAG.

The part of the CDR3 DNA that was read is TGTGCCAGCTCACCTCAACAGAACTACGAG. This codes for CASSPQQNYE. The CDR3 in its entirety is CASSPQQNYEQYF. J is TRBJ2-7 and V is TRBV18; D uncertain. The CDR3 is cut off 3 residues early in the read; its end comes from the germline J gene. From germline, CDR1 is KGHSH and CDR2 LQKENI. CDR3 length equals 13 residues. V lost 3 bases, J lost 3 bases, and 9 bases lay in between.

Concerning this clone itself: The CDR3 end lies 3 residues beyond the end of the read and is filled in from the germline J gene. V usage is TRBV10-3 and J usage is TRBJ2-7; the match to TRBD2 covers 12 bases. With V trimmed by 7 bases and J by 0 bases, 1 base remained unmatched. CDR3 length equals 14 residues. Germline V CDR1 and CDR2: ENHRY, SYGVKD. The part of the CDR3 DNA that was read is TGTGCCATCAAGACTAGCGGGAGCTCCTACGAG. Amino acids: CAIKTSGSSYE. The full CDR3 protein is CAIKTSGSSYEQYF.

As to this clone: The read ends 3 residues shy of where the CDR3 ends; the end is completed using the germline J gene. The V and J genes are TRBV28 and TRBJ2-5; tentatively, D is TRBD1 (6 bases). V was clipped by 5 bases and J by 5 bases, with 15 bases between them. CDR1 MDHEN and CDR2 SYDVKM come from the germline V gene. The CDR3 spans 14 residues. The CDR3 DNA, read in part, is TGTGCCAGCAGTCCCCCAGGGGTTCGTGAGACC. This sequence encodes CASSPPGVRET. The entire CDR3 is CASSPPGVRETQYF.

With respect to this clone: The read gets to within 3 residues of the CDR3 end, and the germline J gene fills in the rest. The rearrangement joins TRBV20-1 to TRBJ1-2, with 7 bases identical to TRBD1. Germline V gene data show CDR1 as DFQATT and CDR2 as SNEGSKA (reference sequence). Trimming removed 8 bases from V and 3 bases from J; junction bases left unmatched: 9. This CDR3 is 13 amino acids long. The CDR3 DNA, read in part, is TGCAGTTCCACCCCAGACAGGGACTATGGC. It translates to CSSTPDRDYG. The entire CDR3 protein reads CSSTPDRDYGYTF.

Comment on this clone: The read stops 3 residues short of the end of the CDR3; the missing end is completed from the germline J gene. The chain employs TRBV2 and TRBJ1-5, with TRBD1 matching over 7 bases. J gave up 3 bases and V 7 bases, and 3 bases lay outside the gene matches. Looked up from germline, CDR1 is SNHLY and CDR2 is FYNNEI. The CDR3 extends over 13 amino acids. CDR3 sequence: CASTTGVNQPQHF. The covered CDR3 bases are TGTGCCAGCACCACAGGGGTCAATCAGCCC.

As regards this clone: The CDR3 is cut off 3 residues early in the read; its end comes from the germline J gene. The gene calls are TRBV20-1 and TRBJ1-1; TRBD1 agrees at 7 bases. With 5 bases clipped from V and 7 bases from J, the junction kept 7 bases outside the gene matches. Germline loops: CDR1 DFQATT, CDR2 SNEGSKA (reference sequence). CDR3 size: 12 residues. This chain's CDR3 is CSAHEQGNEAFF. Incomplete CDR3 DNA: TGCAGTGCTCACGAACAGGGGAATGAA.

Worth noting for this clone: The sequence runs out 3 residues before the end of the CDR3; the remainder is reconstructed from the germline J gene. The chain is built from TRBV18 and TRBJ1-1; D is undetermined. The ends were cut back, 6 bases at V and 1 base at J, with 18 bases in the middle. In germline, CDR1 is KGHSH, CDR2 LQKENI. The CDR3 runs 16 residues. The CDR3 region is CASSPRAARGNTEAFF. The sequenced part of the CDR3 DNA is TGTGCCAGCTCGCCCCGGGCCGCCCGGGGGAACACTGAA. Looking up the rest from reference TRBV18 and TRBJ1-1 gives the full variable domain: NAGVMQNPRHLVRRRGQEARLRCSPMKGHSHVYWYRQLPEEGLKFMVYLQKENIIDESGMPKERFSAEFPKEGPSILRIQQVVRGDSAAYFCASSPRAARGNTEAFFGQGTRLTVV.

Note on this clone: The DNA ends 3 residues before the CDR3 does, and the rest of the CDR3 is filled in from the germline J gene. This chain links TRBV29-1 with TRBJ2-4; D is unresolved. Trimming pared 6 bases from V and 8 bases from J, leaving 20 bases between. The CDR3 spans 14 residues. Germline loops: CDR1 SQVTM, CDR2 ANQGSEA. This chain's CDR3 is CSVGVPERSYIQYF. Partial CDR3 DNA: TGCAGCGTCGGCGTCCCCGAGCGTTCGTACATT.

Incomplete CDR3 DNA: TGTGCCAGCAGCGCGTCGCAGGGTTGGTCTGAA. Translating it yields CASSASQGWSE. The entire CDR3 sequence reads CASSASQGWSEAFF. V and J are TRBV2 and TRBJ1-1; D might be TRBD1 (5 bases). The read falls 3 residues short of the CDR3 end, and the missing part is taken from the germline J gene. Trimming removed 6 bases from V and 6 bases from J, with 17 bases in between. Looked up from germline, CDR1 is SNHLY and CDR2 is FYNNEI. The CDR3 totals 14 residues.

A note on this clone: The CDR3 is cut off 3 residues early in the read; its end comes from the germline J gene. The chain combines TRBV4-1 with TRBJ2-1; D is perhaps TRBD2 (5 bases). V lost 1 base, J lost 3 bases, and 13 bases lay in between. The CDR3 is made up of 16 amino acids. The germline gives CDR1 MGHRA, CDR2 YSYEKL. CDR3 residues: CASSQGRGGRYNEQFF. The CDR3 bases that were read are TGCGCCAGCAGCCAAGGACGGGGTGGGCGCTACAATGAG.

With regard to this clone: Read data end 3 residues before the CDR3 end; the end is taken from the germline J gene. The chain recombines TRBV20-1 with TRBJ2-7; 13 bases map to TRBD2. After removal of 0 bases from V and 5 bases from J, the junction contained 10 bases not matched to a gene. The CDR3 is 17 amino acids. Germline V gene lookup returns CDR1 DFQATT and CDR2 SNEGSKA (reference sequence). CDR3 region: CSARDPGLAGRGDEQYF. The sequenced part of the CDR3 DNA is TGCAGTGCTAGAGATCCGGGACTAGCGGGACGGGGAGACGAG.

Comments on this clone: The read ends 3 residues before the CDR3 terminus; that terminus is restored from the germline J gene. The chain links TRBV5-1 to TRBJ2-7; possible D gene TRBD2, 6 bases. Trimming stripped 0 bases from V and 4 bases from J, with 14 bases between. Per germline, CDR1 SGHRS and CDR2 YFSETQ. The CDR3 consists of 15 residues. The CDR3 bases that were read are TGCGCCAGCAGCTTGGAAGGTTCCCGGGGGTACGAG. Protein: CASSLEGSRGYE. The whole CDR3 sequence reads CASSLEGSRGYEQYF.

Turning to this clone: From the germline J gene comes the end of the CDR3, since the read stops 3 residues before it. The chain carries TRBV19 and TRBJ2-7, with 9 bases fitting TRBD1. CDR1 and CDR2 (germline): LNHDA, SQIVND (reference sequence). The CDR3 runs to 12 residues. The junction had 4 bases not matched to a gene; V was cut back by 8 bases and J by 5 bases. CDR3 DNA, as far as it was read: TGTGCCAGTGGGGACAGGGACCACGAG. The encoded protein is CASGDRDHE. The full-length CDR3 reads as CASGDRDHEQYF.

On this clone: From the germline J gene comes the end of the CDR3, since the read stops 3 residues before it. The chain is built from TRBV30 and TRBJ2-7, with 10 nucleotides matching TRBD2. The V gene's germline CDR1 is GTSNPN and CDR2 SVGIG (reference sequence). The V and J ends lost 3 bases and 2 bases, in that order; junction bases with no gene match: 13. This CDR3 is 17 amino acids long. CDR3 region: CAWSHPPRLAGTYEQYF. The sequenced CDR3 bases are TGTGCCTGGAGCCATCCTCCGCGACTAGCGGGTACCTACGAG. Variable domain in full (rest from reference TRBV30 and TRBJ2-7): SQTIHQWPATLVQPVGSPLSLECTVEGTSNPNLYWYRQAAGRGLQLLFYSVGIGQISSEVPQNLSASRPQDRQFILSSKKLLLSDSGFYLCAWSHPPRLAGTYEQYFGPGTRLTVT.

CDR3 sequence reads: CASSSDRAFMNTEAFF. The part of the CDR3 DNA that was read is TGTGCCAGTAGTAGTGACAGGGCCTTCATGAACACTGAA. This sequence joins TRBV19 and TRBJ1-1; 7 nucleotides line up with TRBD1. From the germline J gene comes the end of the CDR3, since the read stops 3 residues before it. Trimming removed 4 bases from V and 0 bases from J; junction bases left unmatched: 8. Germline V CDR1 and CDR2: LNHDA, SQIVND (reference sequence). The CDR3 consists of 16 residues. Filled out from reference TRBV19 and TRBJ1-1, the complete variable domain reads DGGITQSPKYLFRKEGQNVTLSCEQNLNHDAMYWYRQDPGQGLRLIYYSQIVNDFQKGDIAEGYSVSREKKESFPLTVTSAQKNPTAFYLCASSSDRAFMNTEAFFGQGTRLTVV.

Details on this clone: The read halts 3 residues ahead of the CDR3 end, with the missing end drawn from the germline J gene. The rearrangement uses TRBV4-1 and TRBJ1-5; the D gene is possibly TRBD1 (6 bases). Germline V gene lookup returns CDR1 MGHRA and CDR2 YSYEKL. This CDR3 spans 15 amino acids. V was cut by 1 base and J by 7 bases, with 14 bases left in between. The CDR3 protein is CASSQAPGEGQPQHF. The sequenced part of the CDR3 DNA is TGCGCCAGCAGCCAAGCCCCAGGGGAAGGACAGCCC.

For this clone: The sequence runs out 3 residues before the end of the CDR3; the remainder is reconstructed from the germline J gene. The J gene is TRBJ2-2, the V gene TRBV7-9, with D unresolved. Trimming removed 4 bases at V and 10 bases at J, with 13 bases between. CDR1 and CDR2 from the germline V gene are SEHNR and FQNEAQ (reference sequence). This CDR3 has 13 residues. The part of the CDR3 DNA that was read is TGTGCCAGCAGCTCCAGGCCCGAGGAGGAG. It translates to CASSSRPEEE. The whole CDR3 protein reads CASSSRPEEELFF.

With respect to this clone: The read halts 3 residues ahead of the CDR3 end, with the missing end drawn from the germline J gene. The chain uses TRBV7-9 and TRBJ1-2, with a tentative D call TRBD1 (6 bases). Germline V gene data show CDR1 as SEHNR and CDR2 as FQNEAQ (reference sequence). Between the trimmed V and J ends, which lost 4 bases and 4 bases, there was a span of 16 bases. The CDR3 spans 15 residues. The CDR3 loop reads CASSSRDKRSYGYTF. The CDR3 DNA, read in part, is TGTGCCAGCAGCTCTAGGGACAAACGGTCCTATGGC.

A remark on this clone: The CDR3 end falls 3 residues outside the read, so it is completed with the germline J gene. The rearrangement links TRBV10-3 to TRBJ1-4; D ambiguous. The CDR3 runs to 13 residues. Germline-derived CDR1 and CDR2 are ENHRY and SYGVKD. Between the trimmed V and J ends, which lost 4 bases and 7 bases, there was a span of 10 bases. The sequenced part of the CDR3 DNA is TGTGCCATCAGTGGGACTCTAGGTGAAAAA. Translating gives CAISGTLGEK. The complete CDR3 protein is CAISGTLGEKLFF.

In the case of this clone: The read terminates 3 residues ahead of where the CDR3 ends, so the germline J gene completes it. This chain connects TRBV7-8 to TRBJ2-7; 8 positions match TRBD2. The CDR3 runs to 18 residues. Trimming took 3 bases from V and 1 from J; bases not matched to a gene: 14. Germline V gene sequence: CDR1 SGHVS, CDR2 FQNEAQ. CDR3 bases read: TGTGCCAGCAGCTTCGGCTTTTTGAGCGGGAGTGATTCCTACGAG. Translating it yields CASSFGFLSGSDSYE. The whole CDR3 protein is CASSFGFLSGSDSYEQYF.

Details on this clone: The read halts 3 residues ahead of the CDR3 end, with the missing end drawn from the germline J gene. This chain uses TRBV2 with TRBJ1-5, with 8 bases lining up with TRBD1. Germline-derived CDR1 and CDR2 are SNHLY and FYNNEI. The CDR3 is 16 amino acids. After removal of 6 bases from V and 3 bases from J, the junction contained 10 bases not matched to a gene. Partial CDR3 DNA: TGTGCCAGCAGAGACCCCTTACAGGGGGACAATCAGCCC. Translating it yields CASRDPLQGDNQP. The CDR3 reads in full as CASRDPLQGDNQPQHF.

With regard to this clone: The read ends 3 residues before the CDR3 terminus; that terminus is restored from the germline J gene. This sequence joins TRBV7-3 and TRBJ1-1; a possible D gene is TRBD1 (6 bases). Germline-derived CDR1 and CDR2 are SGHTA and FQGTGA. Trimming removed 2 bases from V and 2 bases from J, with 12 bases in between. The CDR3 is 15 residues long. Here the CDR3 reads CASSLGPGANTEAFF. CDR3 DNA, as far as it was read: TGTGCCAGCAGCTTAGGTCCAGGGGCCAACACTGAA. Using reference TRBV7-3 and TRBJ1-1 for the parts outside the CDR3, the full variable domain is GAGVSQTPSNKVTEKGKYVELRCDPISGHTALYWYRQSLGQGPEFLIYFQGTGAADDSGLPNDRFFAVRPEGSVSTLKIQRTERGDSAVYLCASSLGPGANTEAFFGQGTRLTVV.

Remarks on this clone: The CDR3 is cut off 3 residues early in the read; its end comes from the germline J gene. The V gene is TRBV19, the J gene TRBJ2-1; 8 bases are shared with TRBD2. CDR3 size: 19 residues. Per germline, CDR1 LNHDA and CDR2 SQIVND (reference sequence). With 7 bases clipped from V and 2 bases from J, the junction kept 19 bases outside the gene matches. CDR3 sequence: CASTRRREGIAGPYNEQFF. The part of the CDR3 DNA that was read is TGTGCCAGTACCCGGCGGAGGGAAGGGATAGCGGGGCCCTACAATGAG.

Turning to this clone: Read coverage stops 3 residues before the CDR3 terminus; the germline J gene supplies the remainder. The genes are TRBV20-1 and TRBJ2-1, with TRBD2 identical over 9 bases. V was pared by 6 bases and J by 8 bases, with 11 bases of the junction left unmatched. From germline, CDR1 is DFQATT and CDR2 SNEGSKA (reference sequence). The CDR3 runs to 14 residues. CDR3 loop: CSARLAGGPDEQFF. Incomplete CDR3 DNA: TGCAGTGCCAGACTGGCGGGAGGGCCGGATGAG.

A remark on this clone: The missing CDR3 end, 3 residues past where the read stops, is filled in from the germline J gene. J is TRBJ1-4 and V is TRBV5-1; 11 bases fit TRBD1. This CDR3 has 17 residues. Germline V CDR1 and CDR2: SGHRS, YFSETQ. V lost 4 bases, J lost 3 bases, and 8 bases stayed unmatched. Incomplete CDR3 DNA: TGCGCCAGCAGCGCAGGACAGGGGGCTTATTCTAATGAAAAA. Residues: CASSAGQGAYSNEK. The CDR3 in full is CASSAGQGAYSNEKLFF.

In regard to this clone: The observed sequence ends 3 residues before the CDR3 terminus, with the missing tail filled in from the germline J gene. The chain recombines TRBV19 with TRBJ2-1; TRBD2 matches at 10 bases. The J segment lost 9 bases and the V segment lost 2 bases, leaving 13 bases of the junction unmatched. Per the germline V gene, CDR1 is LNHDA and CDR2 is SQIVND (reference sequence). This CDR3 has 17 amino acids. The covered CDR3 bases are TGTGCCAGTAGTATAATAGGGACTAGCGTTAGTAATAGTGAG. It yields the protein CASSIIGTSVSNSE. The whole CDR3 is CASSIIGTSVSNSEQFF. Using reference TRBV19 and TRBJ2-1 for the parts outside the CDR3, the full variable domain is DGGITQSPKYLFRKEGQNVTLSCEQNLNHDAMYWYRQDPGQGLRLIYYSQIVNDFQKGDIAEGYSVSREKKESFPLTVTSAQKNPTAFYLCASSIIGTSVSNSEQFFGPGTRLTVL.